The T cell receptor beta chain under discussion was sequenced for a study of T cells after somatic rescue of genetic block (dated by TCRdb to about 2020). About the investigation overall: The study assessed how robust, over the long term, a T-cell system was when the system had developed through somatic rescue of a genetic block in T-cell development.

This clone was counted only a few times. There is no known antigen for this receptor. One base away there is no much larger clone; base qualities are not given. V is reduced by 3 bases and J by 4 bases, leaving a spacing of 13 bases between them. Including cysteine and phenylalanine, the CDR3 has 14 amino acids. Here the CDR3 DNA is all that survives: 42 bases in frame from base 1. CDR1 and CDR2, looked up from the germline V gene, are MNHNS and SASEGT. Preparation of the library involved the immunoSEQ multiplex PCR assay. The source is immuneACCESS, and TCRdb retained only in-frame sequences with V and J called. Part of the clones is not carried over; for the studies checked, unresolved V genes explain less than half of this, and the remainder is unexplained. Within this sample are roughly 10,000 clones, with around 69% of them counted one time only. Of the sample, about 22% is held by the ten largest clones.

This clonotype originated in a boy aged 10-17 years. Here the chain combines TRBV6-1 and TRBJ2-7; TRBD1 might be the D gene, on 6 matching bases. Input material: peripheral blood mononuclear cells (PBMCs). The CDR3 sequence is CASSDRNRVYEQYF. DNA sequence: TGTGCCAGCAGTGATCGAAACAGGGTTTACGAGCAGTACTTC.